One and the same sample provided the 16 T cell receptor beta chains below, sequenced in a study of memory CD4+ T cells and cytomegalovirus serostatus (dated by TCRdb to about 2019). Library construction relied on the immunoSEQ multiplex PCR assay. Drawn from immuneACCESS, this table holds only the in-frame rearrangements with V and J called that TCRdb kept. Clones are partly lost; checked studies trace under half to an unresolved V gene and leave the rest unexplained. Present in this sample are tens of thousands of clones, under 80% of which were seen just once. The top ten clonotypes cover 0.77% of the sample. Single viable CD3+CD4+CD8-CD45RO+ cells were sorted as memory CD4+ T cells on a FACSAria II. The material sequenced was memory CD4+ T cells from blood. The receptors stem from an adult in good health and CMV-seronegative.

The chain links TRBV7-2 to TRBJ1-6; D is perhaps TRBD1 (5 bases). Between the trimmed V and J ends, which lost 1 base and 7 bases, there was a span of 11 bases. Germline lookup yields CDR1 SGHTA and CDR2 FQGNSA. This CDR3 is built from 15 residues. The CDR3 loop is CASSLEVGRNSPLHF. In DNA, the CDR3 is TGTGCCAGCAGCTTAGAGGTGGGGCGGAATTCACCCCTCCACTTT.

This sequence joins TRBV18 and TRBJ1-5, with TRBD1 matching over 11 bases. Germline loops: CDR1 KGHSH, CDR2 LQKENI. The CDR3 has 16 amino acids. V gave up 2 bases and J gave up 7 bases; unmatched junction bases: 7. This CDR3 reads CASSPFPGQGGQPQHF. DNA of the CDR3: TGTGCCAGCTCACCATTCCCGGGACAGGGGGGCCAGCCCCAGCATTTT.

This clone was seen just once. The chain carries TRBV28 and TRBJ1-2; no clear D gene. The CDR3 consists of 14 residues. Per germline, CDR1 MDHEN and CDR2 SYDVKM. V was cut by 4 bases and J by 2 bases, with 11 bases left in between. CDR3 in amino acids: CASSSAHPNYGYTF. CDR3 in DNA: TGTGCCAGCAGTTCGGCGCACCCCAACTATGGCTACACCTTC.

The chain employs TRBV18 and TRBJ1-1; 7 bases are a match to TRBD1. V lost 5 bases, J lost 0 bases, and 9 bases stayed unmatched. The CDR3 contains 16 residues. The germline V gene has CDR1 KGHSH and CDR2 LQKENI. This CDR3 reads CASSVRQGSLNTEAFF. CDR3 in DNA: TGTGCCAGCTCAGTCAGACAGGGCTCTCTGAACACTGAAGCTTTCTTT.

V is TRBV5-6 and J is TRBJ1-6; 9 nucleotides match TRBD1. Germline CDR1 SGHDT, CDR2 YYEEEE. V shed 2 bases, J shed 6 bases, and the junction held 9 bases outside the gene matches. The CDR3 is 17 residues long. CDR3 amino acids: CASSLQGADIPNSPLHF. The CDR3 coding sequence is TGTGCCAGCAGCTTACAGGGGGCTGATATCCCTAATTCACCCCTCCACTTT.

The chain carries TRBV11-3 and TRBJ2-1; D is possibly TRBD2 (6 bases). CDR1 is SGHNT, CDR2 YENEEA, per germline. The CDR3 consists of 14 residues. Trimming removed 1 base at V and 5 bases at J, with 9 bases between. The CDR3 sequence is CASSLVGGDNEQFF. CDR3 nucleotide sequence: TGTGCCAGCAGCTTAGTAGGCGGGGACAATGAGCAGTTCTTC. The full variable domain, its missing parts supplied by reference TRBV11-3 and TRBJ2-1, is EAGVVQSPRYKIIEKKQPVAFWCNPISGHNTLYWYLQNLGQGPELLIRYENEEAVDDSQLPKDRFSAERLKGVDSTLKIQPAELGDSAVYLCASSLVGGDNEQFFGPGTRLTVL.

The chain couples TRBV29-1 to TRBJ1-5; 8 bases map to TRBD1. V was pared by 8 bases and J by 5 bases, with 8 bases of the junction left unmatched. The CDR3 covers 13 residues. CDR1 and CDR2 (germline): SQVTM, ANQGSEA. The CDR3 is CSFGEGQDQPQHF. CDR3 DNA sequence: TGCAGCTTCGGGGAGGGACAGGATCAGCCCCAGCATTTT. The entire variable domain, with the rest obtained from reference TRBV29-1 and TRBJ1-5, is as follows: SAVISQKPSRDICQRGTSLTIQCQVDSQVTMMFWYRQQPGQSLTLIATANQGSEATYESGFVIDKFPISRPNLTFSTLTVSNMSPEDSSIYLCSFGEGQDQPQHFGDGTRLSIL.

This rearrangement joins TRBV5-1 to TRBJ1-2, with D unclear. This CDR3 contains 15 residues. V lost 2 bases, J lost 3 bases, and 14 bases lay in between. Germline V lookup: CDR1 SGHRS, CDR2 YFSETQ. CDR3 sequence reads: CASSLTASLDYGYTF. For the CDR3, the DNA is TGCGCCAGCAGCTTAACAGCGAGCCTTGACTATGGCTACACCTTC.

The DNA of the CDR3 is TGTGCCAGCAGCTCCTCTTGGGGGTTAGAGACCCAGTACTTC. Translated: CASSSSWGLETQYF. The chain joins TRBV5-4 to TRBJ2-5; D possibly uses TRBD1 or TRBD2 (5 bases each). Germline V gene data show CDR1 as SGHNT and CDR2 as YYREEE (reference sequence). There are 14 residues in the CDR3. V gave up 3 bases and J gave up 4 bases, with 13 bases separating them.

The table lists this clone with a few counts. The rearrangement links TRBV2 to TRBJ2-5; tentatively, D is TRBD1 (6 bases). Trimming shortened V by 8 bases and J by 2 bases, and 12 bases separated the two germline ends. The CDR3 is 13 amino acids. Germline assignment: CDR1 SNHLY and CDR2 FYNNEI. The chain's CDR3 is CASGGRGQETQYF. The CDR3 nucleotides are TGTGCCAGCGGTGGCAGGGGACAAGAGACCCAGTACTTC.

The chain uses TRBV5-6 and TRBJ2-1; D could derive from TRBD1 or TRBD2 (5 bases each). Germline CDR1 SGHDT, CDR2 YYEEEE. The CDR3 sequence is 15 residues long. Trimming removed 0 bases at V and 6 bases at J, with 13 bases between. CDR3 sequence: CASSLDPLGGNEQFF. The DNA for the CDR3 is TGTGCCAGCAGCTTGGACCCCCTTGGGGGCAATGAGCAGTTCTTC.

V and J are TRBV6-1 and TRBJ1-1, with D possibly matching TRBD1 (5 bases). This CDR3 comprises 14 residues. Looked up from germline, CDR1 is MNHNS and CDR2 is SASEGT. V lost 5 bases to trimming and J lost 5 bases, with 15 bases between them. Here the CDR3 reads CASSTRRGGTEAFF. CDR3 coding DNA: TGTGCCAGCAGTACCCGACGGGGCGGGACTGAAGCTTTCTTT.

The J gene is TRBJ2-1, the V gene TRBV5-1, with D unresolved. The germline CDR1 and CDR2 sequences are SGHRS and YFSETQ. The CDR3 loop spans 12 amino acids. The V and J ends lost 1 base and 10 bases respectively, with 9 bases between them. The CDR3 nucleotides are TGCGCCAGCAGCTTGCACGGCGTGGAGCAGTTCTTC. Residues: CASSLHGVEQFF.

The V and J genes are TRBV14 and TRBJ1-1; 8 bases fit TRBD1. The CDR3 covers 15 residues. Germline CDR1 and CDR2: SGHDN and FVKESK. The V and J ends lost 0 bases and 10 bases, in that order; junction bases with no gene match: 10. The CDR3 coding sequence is TGTGCCAGCAGCCAAGATTCGTCCCTTGGACAGGGAGCTTTCTTT. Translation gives CASSQDSSLGQGAFF.

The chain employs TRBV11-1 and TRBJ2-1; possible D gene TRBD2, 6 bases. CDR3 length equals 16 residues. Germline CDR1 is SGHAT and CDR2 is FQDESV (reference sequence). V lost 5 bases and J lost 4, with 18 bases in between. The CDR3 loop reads CASSGLEERAYNEQFF. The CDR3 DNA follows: TGTGCCAGCAGCGGTTTAGAGGAGCGGGCATACAATGAGCAGTTCTTC.

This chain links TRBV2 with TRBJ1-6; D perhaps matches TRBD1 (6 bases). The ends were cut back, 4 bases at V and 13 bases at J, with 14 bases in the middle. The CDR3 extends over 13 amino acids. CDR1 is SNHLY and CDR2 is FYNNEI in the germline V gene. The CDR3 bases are TGTGCCAGCAGTGCGAACAGGGACTACCCCCTCCACTTT. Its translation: CASSANRDYPLHF.